This T cell receptor (beta chain) emerged from a study of T-cell reconstitution after alpha-beta-depleted transplantation in children. Study outcomes and limitations: The study reportedly traced alpha-beta T cells about two months after transplant to several hundred expanded graft clones. After one year, T-cell counts and TCRbeta diversity mostly came from new T cells. Surviving recipient T cells and intrathymic progenitors accounted for some patients' high TCRbeta diversity at day 60.

Concerning this clonotype itself: The antigen is unknown.

V was clipped by 6 bases and J by 7 bases; unmatched bases: 12. The CDR3 loop spans 15 amino acids. CDR1 is SGDLS and CDR2 is YYNGEE in the germline V gene. Unique molecular identifiers were incorporated when the TCRbeta library was constructed. TCRdb independently ran MiXCR on the PCR reads; one entry per CDR3 protein. The table includes around 8,600 distinct CDR3 sequences, roughly 18% detected once. This material consisted of PBMCs, mostly from graft donor cells, taken 60 days after TCRalphabeta/CD19-depleted stem cell transplant. This TCR derives from a girl less than two years old who had a stem cell transplant for combined immunodeficiency, so the T cells may come from the graft donor. The chain employs TRBV9 and TRBJ2-3, with 9 bases matching TRBD2. CDR3 DNA sequence: TGTGCCAGCACCCGCGGCGGGGGGGTAGGAAATACGCAGTATTTT. This gives the protein CASTRGGGVGNTQYF.